Listed here is a single T cell receptor (beta chain). The data derive from a study of shared T cell receptors in the human thymus. The table came from immunoSEQ multiplex PCR; TCRdb's copy has only in-frame clones and leaves some out. Found here are 630,000 or so clones, around 87% of them singletons; the top ten hold 0.0094%. This sample was shared with a second study, whose subject was human thymus T cells. As that study records: Those donating were healthy Finnish infants in corrective surgery for congenital heart defects. Resections from corrective heart surgery provided thymus tissue. Repertoires from thymus and blood appeared to show biased V and J gene usage. Related studies noted strongly shared thymic repertoires across unrelated people.

Sample: thymocytes. The TCR was taken from a boy under two years old with a congenital heart defect.

CDR3 sequence (DNA): TGTGCCAGCCCCAAGGGGACTCGTAACCGAAATGAGCAGTTCTTC. Translating gives CASPKGTRNRNEQFF. The gene calls are TRBV2 and TRBJ2-1, with D possibly TRBD2 on 6 matching bases. The CDR3 length is 15 residues. CDR1 SNHLY and CDR2 FYNNEI come from the germline V gene. The V end lost 8 bases, the J end lost 7 bases, and 21 bases lay between the germline ends.